These 23 T cell receptor beta chains were all obtained from the same sample, sequenced in a study of cytomegalovirus exposure and HLA in healthy donors. The PCR contained 60 Vbeta and 13 Jbeta primers. Using immunoSEQ multiplex PCR, the repertoire was profiled, and TCRdb retains in-frame clones only, with some absent. This sample carries around 80,000 clones, 78% of them seen once, and the ten largest clones take around 4.8%. The specimen sequenced was PBMCs. The receptors shown here come from a man aged 40-55 years in good health and CMV-seronegative.

The J gene is TRBJ1-5, the V gene TRBV19, with D possibly TRBD1 on 6 matching bases. In germline, CDR1 is LNHDA, CDR2 SQIVND (reference sequence). The V end lost 7 bases, the J end lost 1 base, and 20 bases lay between the germline ends. The CDR3 has 17 residues. The CDR3 coding sequence is TGTGCCAGTATTCGGCTGAACAGGGTTAACAGCAATCAGCCCCAGCATTTT. Its protein is CASIRLNRVNSNQPQHF. Drawing the rest from reference TRBV19 and TRBJ1-5, the complete variable domain is DGGITQSPKYLFRKEGQNVTLSCEQNLNHDAMYWYRQDPGQGLRLIYYSQIVNDFQKGDIAEGYSVSREKKESFPLTVTSAQKNPTAFYLCASIRLNRVNSNQPQHFGDGTRLSIL.

J is TRBJ2-1 and V is TRBV30; 10 bases line up with TRBD2. CDR1 is GTSNPN, CDR2 SVGIG, per germline (reference sequence). CDR3 size: 13 residues. V dropped 3 bases and J dropped 9; count of bases not matched to a gene: 5. The CDR3: CAWSSSGSGEQFF. CDR3 sequence (DNA): TGTGCCTGGAGCTCTAGCGGGAGCGGTGAGCAGTTCTTC.

This clone was detected only once. This chain uses TRBV2 with TRBJ2-7; 10 bases fit TRBD1. V gave up 6 bases and J gave up 1 base; unmatched junction bases: 9. Germline CDR1 SNHLY, CDR2 FYNNEI. The CDR3 has 16 residues. CDR3 protein: CASRPLGQGTSYEQYF. CDR3 bases: TGTGCCAGCAGGCCACTGGGACAGGGGACGTCCTACGAGCAGTACTTC.

The rearrangement uses TRBV5-4 and TRBJ2-5, with TRBD2 identical over 14 bases. CDR3 length equals 16 residues. CDR1 SGHNT and CDR2 YYREEE come from the germline V gene (reference sequence). With 4 bases clipped from V and 4 bases from J, the junction kept 6 bases outside the gene matches. CDR3 sequence: CASSPTSGRARETQYF. CDR3 DNA: TGTGCCAGCAGCCCGACTAGCGGGAGGGCAAGAGAGACCCAGTACTTC.

This chain uses TRBV6-4 with TRBJ2-3, with D maybe TRBD2 (6 bases). The CDR3 sequence is 19 residues long. Germline V gives CDR1 MRHNA, CDR2 SNTAGT. V lost 0 bases to trimming and J lost 0 bases, with 19 bases between them. The CDR3 coding sequence is TGTGCCAGCAGTGACTCGAAGGCTGGTGCGGGAATTAGCACAGATACGCAGTATTTT. Its protein is CASSDSKAGAGISTDTQYF.

V is TRBV11-2 and J is TRBJ2-1; 9 nucleotides match TRBD2. V trimming: 0 bases; J trimming: 3 bases; junction bases outside the gene matches: 3. The CDR3 is made up of 16 amino acids. Germline CDR1 is SGHAT and CDR2 is FQNNGV. CDR3 protein: CASSLEVLAGYNEQFF. The CDR3 coding sequence is TGTGCCAGCAGCTTAGAGGTACTAGCGGGCTACAATGAGCAGTTCTTC.

The chain combines TRBV28 with TRBJ2-5; tentatively, D is TRBD1 or TRBD2 (11 bases each). This CDR3 is 19 amino acids long. Germline CDR1 is MDHEN and CDR2 is SYDVKM. The V end was cut by 6 bases, the J end by 6 bases, with 32 bases between. The chain's CDR3 is CASSWTGGASSGRMKTQYF. In nucleotides, the CDR3 is TGTGCCAGCAGCTGGACAGGGGGCGCTTCTAGCGGGAGGATGAAGACCCAGTACTTC.

The chain joins TRBV12-5 to TRBJ2-7, with 8 bases that match TRBD2. V was clipped by 2 bases and J by 2 bases; unmatched bases: 8. The CDR3 contains 16 residues. The germline V gene encodes CDR1 LGHNT and CDR2 FRNRAP. CDR3 sequence (DNA): TGTGCTAGTGGTTTGCCGAGGACTAGCAAACCCTACGAGCAGTACTTC. Protein product: CASGLPRTSKPYEQYF.

This clone was detected a few times. The same CDR3 is also encoded by other DNA sequences in this sample. J is TRBJ1-3 and V is TRBV29-1; TRBD1 aligns across 7 bases. The length of the CDR3 is 14 residues. V lost 4 bases to trimming and J lost 1 base; unmatched junction nucleotides: 4. Germline V lookup: CDR1 SQVTM, CDR2 ANQGSEA. The DNA of the CDR3 is TGCAGCGTTGGGCTGGGACAGTCTGGAAACACCATATATTTT. This gives the protein CSVGLGQSGNTIYF.

This chain joins TRBV6-1 and TRBJ2-3; TRBD2 might be the D (6 bases). The CDR3 length is 16 residues. Trimming took off 5 bases at V and 4 bases at J, with 19 bases between the two ends. Germline values: CDR1 MNHNS, CDR2 SASEGT. As DNA, the CDR3 is TGTGCCAGCAGTAAAGGGGATCGTCTAGCGTCAGATACGCAGTATTTT. It yields the protein CASSKGDRLASDTQYF.

This clone was seen once. This CDR3 is CASSPPDSRAFF. The CDR3 nucleotides are TGTGCCAGCAGCCCACCGGACAGTCGGGCTTTCTTT. This sequence joins TRBV9 and TRBJ1-1; the D gene is possibly TRBD1 (6 bases). This CDR3 comprises 12 residues. Germline CDR1 and CDR2: SGDLS and YYNGEE. The ends were cut back, 4 bases at V and 11 bases at J, with 15 bases in the middle.

V gene TRBV5-6 combines with J gene TRBJ1-1, with D perhaps TRBD1 (6 bases). The CDR3 loop spans 13 amino acids. The V and J ends lost 3 bases and 2 bases respectively, with 8 bases between them. Germline CDR1 is SGHDT and CDR2 is YYEEEE. The CDR3 region is CASSSGTNTEAFF. As DNA, the CDR3 is TGTGCCAGCAGCTCCGGGACAAACACTGAAGCTTTCTTT. The entire variable domain, with the rest obtained from reference TRBV5-6 and TRBJ1-1, is as follows: DAGVTQSPTHLIKTRGQQVTLRCSPKSGHDTVSWYQQALGQGPQFIFQYYEEEERQRGNFPDRFSGHQFPNYSSELNVNALLLGDSALYLCASSSGTNTEAFFGQGTRLTVV.

In DNA form, the CDR3 reads TGTGCCACCAGCAGAGGCAGGGGTGAGCATGGCTACACCTTC. Its translation: CATSRGRGEHGYTF. The chain joins TRBV15 to TRBJ1-2; weak D call: TRBD1 (6 bases). Trimming pared 1 base from V and 6 bases from J, leaving 12 bases between. The CDR3 contains 14 residues. In germline, CDR1 is LNHNV, CDR2 YYDKDF (reference sequence).

The chain recombines TRBV5-6 with TRBJ2-1; 11 bases agree with TRBD2. V was pared by 7 bases and J by 3 bases, with 9 bases of the junction left unmatched. The CDR3 consists of 16 residues. Germline V lookup: CDR1 SGHDT, CDR2 YYEEEE. DNA for the CDR3: TGTGCCAGCCAGCAGCTTGGGACTAGCGGCTACAATGAGCAGTTCTTC. It encodes CASQQLGTSGYNEQFF. Based on the CDR3 plus reference TRBV5-6 and TRBJ2-1, the full variable domain is DAGVTQSPTHLIKTRGQQVTLRCSPKSGHDTVSWYQQALGQGPQFIFQYYEEEERQRGNFPDRFSGHQFPNYSSELNVNALLLGDSALYLCASQQLGTSGYNEQFFGPGTRLTVL.

This CDR3 reads CASSLGQSTMSRQFF. The CDR3 DNA sequence: TGTGCCAGCAGTTTGGGACAGAGTACAATGAGCAGGCAGTTCTTC. The chain links TRBV28 to TRBJ2-1; 7 bases align to TRBD1. The germline gives CDR1 MDHEN, CDR2 SYDVKM. The CDR3 sequence is 15 residues long. V lost 3 bases to trimming and J lost 12 bases; unmatched junction nucleotides: 14. Drawing the rest from reference TRBV28 and TRBJ2-1, the complete variable domain is DVKVTQSSRYLVKRTGEKVFLECVQDMDHENMFWYRQDPGLGLRLIYFSYDVKMKEKGDIPEGYSVSREKKERFSLILESASTNQTSMYLCASSLGQSTMSRQFFGPGTRLTVL.

CDR3: CASSVGAGDYGYTF. The DNA of the CDR3 is TGTGCCAGCAGCGTAGGAGCAGGGGACTATGGCTACACCTTC. V is TRBV9 and J is TRBJ1-2; tentatively, D is TRBD1 (6 bases). Trimming removed 0 bases from V and 3 bases from J, with 9 bases in between. There are 14 residues in the CDR3. Germline V gives CDR1 SGDLS, CDR2 YYNGEE.

The rearrangement uses TRBV7-9 and TRBJ2-7; D not certain. The CDR3 covers 15 residues. Trimming removed 1 base at V and 0 bases at J, with 10 bases between. CDR1 and CDR2 (germline): SEHNR, FQNEAQ (reference sequence). DNA for the CDR3: TGTGCCAGCAGCTTAGGGTGGCTGCACTCCTACGAGCAGTACTTC. This gives the protein CASSLGWLHSYEQYF.

The chain carries TRBV4-2 and TRBJ2-5; 14 positions match TRBD2. The CDR3 contains 19 residues. From germline, CDR1 is LGHNA and CDR2 YNFKEQ. Germline trimming cut 0 bases from V and 1 base from J; bases unmatched to any gene: 7. CDR3 nucleotide sequence: TGTGCCAGCAGCCAAGATTGGGGACTAGCGGGAGAATTCCAAGAGACCCAGTACTTC. As protein: CASSQDWGLAGEFQETQYF.

The V call is TRBV30, the J call TRBJ2-2; weak D call: TRBD1 (5 bases). The CDR3 length is 15 residues. V was shortened by 4 bases and J by 4 bases, with 16 bases between the two germline ends. Germline CDR1 and CDR2: GTSNPN and SVGIG (reference sequence). The CDR3 coding sequence is TGTGCCTGGAAGGGGCAGGGTAAGAGCACCGGGGAGCTGTTTTTT. Its translation is CAWKGQGKSTGELFF.

V and J are TRBV15 and TRBJ1-2; TRBD1 aligns across 10 bases. The CDR3 spans 15 residues. CDR1 is LNHNV, CDR2 YYDKDF, per germline (reference sequence). The junction had 3 bases not matched to a gene; V was cut back by 3 bases and J by 2 bases. This CDR3 is CATSRVTGGNYGYTF. The CDR3 DNA is TGTGCCACCAGCAGGGTGACAGGGGGCAACTATGGCTACACCTTC.

The chain is built from TRBV18 and TRBJ1-1; 10 bases match TRBD1. Germline V gene sequence: CDR1 KGHSH, CDR2 LQKENI. V lost 4 bases to trimming and J lost 4 bases; unmatched junction nucleotides: 3. CDR3 length: 14 residues. CDR3 residues: CASSLGDRGTEAFF. In nucleotides, the CDR3 is TGTGCCAGCTCACTGGGGGACAGGGGCACTGAAGCTTTCTTT.

This clone ranks as medium-sized. This chain uses TRBV4-2 with TRBJ2-5; 8 bases agree with TRBD2. CDR1 and CDR2 (germline): LGHNA, YNFKEQ. J was trimmed by 5 bases and V by 1 base; bases with no gene match: 12. This CDR3 has 17 amino acids. This chain's CDR3 is CASSQVFPAGDLETQYF. DNA of the CDR3: TGTGCCAGCAGCCAAGTTTTTCCAGCGGGAGACTTGGAGACCCAGTACTTC.

This clone was counted once. The chain couples TRBV4-2 to TRBJ2-3, with TRBD2 matching over 11 bases. Unmatched junction bases numbered 4, after V lost 0 bases and J lost 5 bases. The CDR3 has 16 residues. Germline V gene lookup returns CDR1 LGHNA and CDR2 YNFKEQ. In nucleotides, the CDR3 is TGTGCCAGCAGCCAAGAACTAGCGGGAGCTGGAGATACGCAGTATTTT. It specifies CASSQELAGAGDTQYF.